Shown below are 4 T cell receptor beta chains from a single sample sequenced in a study of blood T cell repertoires in COVID-19. Sequenced by immunoSEQ multiplex PCR; TCRdb stores in-frame clones only, minus some. The data contain 120,000 or so clones, about 79% of them seen just once; the ten biggest clones take up about 16%. Sequenced input: peripheral blood. These receptors were taken from a woman aged 50 to 60 with acute or convalescent COVID-19.

This chain uses TRBV6-1 with TRBJ2-3; D gene uncertain. V was trimmed by 2 bases and J by 5 bases, leaving 11 bases between them. CDR3 length: 14 amino acids. Germline loops: CDR1 MNHNS, CDR2 SASEGT. The CDR3 nucleotides are TGTGCCAGCAGTGAACTTGCCCCAGGAGATACGCAGTATTTT. Protein: CASSELAPGDTQYF.

This clone was observed a single time. This chain connects TRBV27 to TRBJ1-6, with D perhaps matching TRBD1 (6 bases). The CDR3 is made up of 16 amino acids. The germline V gene has CDR1 MNHEY and CDR2 SMNVEV (reference sequence). V lost 5 bases and J lost 6, with 17 bases in between. CDR3 protein: CASSQTGKLPNSPLHF. The CDR3 bases are TGTGCCAGCAGTCAGACAGGAAAGCTCCCTAATTCACCCCTCCACTTT.

The chain links TRBV19 to TRBJ2-6, with 7 bases that match TRBD2. The J segment lost 0 bases and the V segment lost 4 bases, leaving 9 bases of the junction unmatched. Looked up from germline, CDR1 is LNHDA and CDR2 is SQIVND (reference sequence). CDR3 length: 18 residues. The CDR3 loop is CASSTLLATYSGANVLTF. The CDR3 region has the DNA TGTGCCAGTAGTACCCTACTAGCGACCTACTCTGGGGCCAACGTCCTGACTTTC.

This chain joins TRBV27 and TRBJ2-7; D possibly corresponds to TRBD1 (6 bases). CDR1 and CDR2 (germline): MNHEY, SMNVEV (reference sequence). Trimming cost V 6 bases and J 2 bases, with 20 bases left between them. The CDR3 runs to 16 residues. The CDR3 DNA sequence: TGTGCCAGCAGATCCCGAATTGTGGACAGCCCCTACGAGCAGTACTTC. Amino acids: CASRSRIVDSPYEQYF.